This T cell receptor (beta chain) is drawn from a study of human T cells and chemical hapten exposure. Overall study context: In the sensitization step, 2% DPC was placed on 2 cm by 2 cm of upper inner arm skin. Patch testing placed 0.01% DPC on the upper back, with readings at 6 days. Alopecia universalis, totalis or areata was present in patients who were mostly female.

Time point here: patch test 1, 2 weeks after DPC sensitization. Treatment reported: therapeutic diphenylcyclopropenone sensitization with weekly scalp DPC. Those who donated were patients with alopecia, 18 to 70 years of age, and suitable for DPC. The CDR3 has 16 amino acids. CDR1 is SGHRS and CDR2 is YFSETQ in the germline V gene. Unmatched junction bases numbered 9, after V lost 5 bases and J lost 2 bases. This clonotype was counted a few times. TCRdb independently ran MiXCR on the RACE reads; one entry per CDR3 protein. Altogether about 120,000 distinct CDR3 sequences are present, approximately 14% being singletons, with the ten largest covering about 0.9%.

The rearrangement uses TRBV5-1 and TRBJ2-1, with 8 bases identical to TRBD1. The sample consisted of whole blood, taken in connection with sensitization to the hapten diphenylcyclopropenone (DPC). The clonotype was recovered from a man between 18 and 35 years old with alopecia areata. Some clones in this sample may be carry-over from other donors' samples. CDR3 loop: CASSPGTGRPYNEQFF. The CDR3 DNA follows: TGCGCCAGCAGTCCGGGGACAGGCCGACCCTACAATGAGCAGTTCTTC.